The clone carrying this T cell receptor beta chain was found a few times. Its specificity is unknown. Template switching with 5'RACE generated the TCR cDNA and added a universal primer site and UMIs. A single record per CDR3 protein comes from TCRdb applying MiXCR to the 5' RACE reads. The sample lists around 350,000 distinct CDR3 sequences; around 6.4% were seen once. Trimming took 4 bases from V and 7 from J, leaving 16 bases between them. Germline CDR1 reads SGHTA; CDR2 reads FQGNSA. The CDR3 extends over 14 amino acids. The data stem from a study of T cells after yellow fever vaccination. Regarding the study as a whole: The booster response re-showed most primary clones: approximately 95% CD4, approximately 90% CD8.

The sequenced sample was PBMCs, obtained 5 days after the yellow fever booster vaccination. This receptor was identified in a man in his thirties or forties who received the YFV17D yellow fever vaccine. The chain recombines TRBV7-2 with TRBJ1-1; D possibly corresponds to TRBD1 (6 bases). CDR3 nucleotides: TGTGCCAGCAGCTCAAACAGGGAATTCGTTGAAGCTTTCTTT. As protein: CASSSNREFVEAFF.